This T cell receptor beta chain was profiled in a study of blood T cell repertoires in COVID-19. Data came from immunoSEQ multiplex PCR; TCRdb stores just in-frame clones and leaves some out. The sample yields 150,000 to 200,000 clones, roughly 80% seen once. After removal of 4 bases from V and 1 base from J, the junction contained 14 bases not matched to a gene. Germline V gives CDR1 SGHVS, CDR2 FQNEAQ. This CDR3 spans 18 amino acids. Seattle enrolled patients during active infection and tracked them longitudinally. The TCR originated in an elderly woman with COVID-19, enrolled during active disease. The chain uses TRBV7-8 and TRBJ2-7, with 9 nucleotides matching TRBD1. The specimen was peripheral blood. The CDR3 sequence: CASSSLPGQGRTSYEQYF. The CDR3 DNA reads as TGTGCCAGCAGCTCCCTACCGGGACAGGGAAGAACATCCTACGAGCAGTACTTC. Filled out from reference TRBV7-8 and TRBJ2-7, the complete variable domain reads GAGVSQSPRYKVAKRGQDVALRCDPISGHVSLFWYQQALGQGPEFLTYFQNEAQLDKSGLPSDRFFAERPEGSVSTLKIQRTQQEDSAVYLCASSSLPGQGRTSYEQYFGPGTRLTVT.